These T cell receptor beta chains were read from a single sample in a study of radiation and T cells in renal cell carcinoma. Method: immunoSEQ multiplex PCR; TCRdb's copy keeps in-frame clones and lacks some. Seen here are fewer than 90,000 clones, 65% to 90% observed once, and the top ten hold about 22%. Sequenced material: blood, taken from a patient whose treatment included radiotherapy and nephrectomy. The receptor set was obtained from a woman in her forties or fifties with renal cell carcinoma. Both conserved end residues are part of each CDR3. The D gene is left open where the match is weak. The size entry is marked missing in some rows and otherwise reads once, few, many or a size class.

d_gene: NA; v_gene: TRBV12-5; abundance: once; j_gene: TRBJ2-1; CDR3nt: TGTGCTAGTGGTCTACATAACAATGAGCAGTTCTTC; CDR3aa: CASGLHNNEQFF
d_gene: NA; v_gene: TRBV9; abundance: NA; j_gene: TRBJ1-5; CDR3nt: TGTGCCAGCAGCTACACAGACAATCAGCCCCAGCATTTT; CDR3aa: CASSYTDNQPQHF
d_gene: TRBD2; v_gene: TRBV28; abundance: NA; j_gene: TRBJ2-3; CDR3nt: TGTGCCAGCAAATGGGGACACTCAGGGACTAGCGGCACAGATACGCAGTATTTT; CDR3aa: CASKWGHSGTSGTDTQYF
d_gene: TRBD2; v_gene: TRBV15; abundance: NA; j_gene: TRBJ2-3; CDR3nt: TGTGCCACCAGCAGAGAGTACGGGGGGTCTCGCACAGATACGCAGTATTTT; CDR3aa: CATSREYGGSRTDTQYF
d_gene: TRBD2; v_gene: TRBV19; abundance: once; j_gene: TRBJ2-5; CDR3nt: TGTGCCAGTAGTATTACTAGCGGGAGCCAAGAGACCCAGTACTTC; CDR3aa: CASSITSGSQETQYF
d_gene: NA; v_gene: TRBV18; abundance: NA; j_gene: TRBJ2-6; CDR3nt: TGTGCCAGCTCACCCTTGGCCAGGGGAGTAACTGGGGCCAACGTCCTGACTTTC; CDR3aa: CASSPLARGVTGANVLTF
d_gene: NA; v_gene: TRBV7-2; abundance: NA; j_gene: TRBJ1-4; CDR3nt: TGTGCCAGCAGCCCCGGGCCGCAGGCGGGTGAAAAACTGTTTTTT; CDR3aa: CASSPGPQAGEKLFF
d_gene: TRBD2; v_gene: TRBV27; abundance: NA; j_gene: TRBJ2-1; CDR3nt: TGTGCCAGCAGTTTTAGACTAGCGGGGGGAAATGAGCAGTTCTTC; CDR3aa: CASSFRLAGGNEQFF
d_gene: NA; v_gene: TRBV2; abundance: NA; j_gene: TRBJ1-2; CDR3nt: TGTGCCAGCAGTGGAGTCATCCCCGGCTATGGCTACACCTTC; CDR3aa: CASSGVIPGYGYTF
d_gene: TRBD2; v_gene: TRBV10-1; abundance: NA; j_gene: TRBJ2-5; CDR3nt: TGCGCCAAGAGTACCACTAGCGGACAACGGGAGGGGTCCTCAGGAGAGACCCAGTACTTC; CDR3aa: CAKSTTSGQREGSSGETQYF
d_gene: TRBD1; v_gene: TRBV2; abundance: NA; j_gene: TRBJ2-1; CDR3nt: TGTGCCACTTCCATCACAGGGGGCTGGGAGCAGTTCTTC; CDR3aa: CATSITGGWEQFF
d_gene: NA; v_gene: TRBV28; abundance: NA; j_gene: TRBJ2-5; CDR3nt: TGTGCCAGCATCTCGCAGGGGCAGGAGACCCAGTACTTC; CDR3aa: CASISQGQETQYF
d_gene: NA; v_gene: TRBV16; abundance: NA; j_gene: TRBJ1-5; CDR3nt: TGTGCCAGCAGCCAATCTCTGTGGGACGGTCAGCCCCAGCATTTT; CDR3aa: CASSQSLWDGQPQHF
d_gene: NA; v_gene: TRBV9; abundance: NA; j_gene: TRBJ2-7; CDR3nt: TGTGCCAGCAGCGTAAGCGCGGGAAACTCCTACGAGCAGTACTTC; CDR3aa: CASSVSAGNSYEQYF
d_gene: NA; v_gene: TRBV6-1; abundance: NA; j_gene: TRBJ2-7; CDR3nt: TGTGCCAGCGGCTTAAACAGGGAGGGCGAGCAGTACTTC; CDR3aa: CASGLNREGEQYF
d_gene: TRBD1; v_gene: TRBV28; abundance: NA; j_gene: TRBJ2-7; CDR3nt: TGTGCCAGCAGTTTAAGGGGACAGGGTATAGACGAGCAGTACTTC; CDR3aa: CASSLRGQGIDEQYF
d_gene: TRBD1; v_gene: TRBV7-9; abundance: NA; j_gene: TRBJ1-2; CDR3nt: TGTGCCAGCAGCTTACCAGGGGGCTACTATGGCTACACCTTC; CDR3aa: CASSLPGGYYGYTF
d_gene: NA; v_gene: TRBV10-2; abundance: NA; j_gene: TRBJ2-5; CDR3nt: TGCGCCAGCAGTGTCGGCGGGGGCCCCTCAGAGACCCAGTACTTC; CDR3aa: CASSVGGGPSETQYF
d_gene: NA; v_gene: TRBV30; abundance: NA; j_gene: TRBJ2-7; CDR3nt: TGTGCCTGGAGAGGCAGGGACGAGCAGTACTTC; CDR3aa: CAWRGRDEQYF
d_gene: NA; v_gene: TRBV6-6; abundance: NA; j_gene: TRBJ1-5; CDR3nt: TGTGCCAGCAGCTCCGTAAGACCTTTAGAGCCCCAGCATTTT; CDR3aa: CASSSVRPLEPQHF
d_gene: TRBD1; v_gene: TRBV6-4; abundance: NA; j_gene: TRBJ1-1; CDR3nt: TGTGCCAGCAAGGGACAGGACACTGAAGCTTTCTTT; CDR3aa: CASKGQDTEAFF
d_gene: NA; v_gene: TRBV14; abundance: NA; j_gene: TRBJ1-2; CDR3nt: TGTGCCAGCAGCCCAGGGGCGGGACTGAGACTTGGCTACACCTTC; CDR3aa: CASSPGAGLRLGYTF
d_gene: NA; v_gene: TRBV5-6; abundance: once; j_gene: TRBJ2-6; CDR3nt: TGTGCCAGCAGCCGCGGTGGCGCTGGGGCCAACGTCCTGACTTTC; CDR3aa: CASSRGGAGANVLTF
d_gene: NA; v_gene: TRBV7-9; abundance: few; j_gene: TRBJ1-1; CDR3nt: TGTGCCGCAAGAGGCAGCCTCACTGAAGCTTTCTTT; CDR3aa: CAARGSLTEAFF
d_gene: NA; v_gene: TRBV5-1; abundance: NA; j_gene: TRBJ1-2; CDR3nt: TGCGCCAGCAGCAACAGGAACTATGGCTACACCTTC; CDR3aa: CASSNRNYGYTF
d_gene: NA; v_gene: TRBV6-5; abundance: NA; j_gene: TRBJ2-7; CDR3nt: TGTGCCAGCAGGGCCCGGAGCCTCGATGAGCAGTACTTC; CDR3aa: CASRARSLDEQYF
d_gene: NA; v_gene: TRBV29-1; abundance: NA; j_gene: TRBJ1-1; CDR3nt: TGCAGCGTTGCCGGCCAAGGGACTGAAGCTTTCTTT; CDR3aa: CSVAGQGTEAFF
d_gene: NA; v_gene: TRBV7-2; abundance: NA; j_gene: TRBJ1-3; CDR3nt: TGTGCCAGCAGCTTAGCGTCGGGGGGCGATTATGGAAACACCATATATTTT; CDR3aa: CASSLASGGDYGNTIYF
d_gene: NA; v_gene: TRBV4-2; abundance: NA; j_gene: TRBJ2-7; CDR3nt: TGTGCCAGCAGCCAAGACATCCGGGACTCCCTCCTTACGGGGCAGTACTTC; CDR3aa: CASSQDIRDSLLTGQYF
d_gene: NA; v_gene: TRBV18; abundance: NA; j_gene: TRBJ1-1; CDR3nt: TGTGCCAGCTCACCCGTTGGGAACACTGAAGCTTTCTTT; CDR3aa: CASSPVGNTEAFF
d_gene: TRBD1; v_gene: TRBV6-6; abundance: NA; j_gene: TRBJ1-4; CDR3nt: TGTGCCAGCAGTTACGAGACAGGGGTCGTAAAACTGTTTTTT; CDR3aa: CASSYETGVVKLFF
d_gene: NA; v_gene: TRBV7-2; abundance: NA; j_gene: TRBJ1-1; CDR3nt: TGTGCCAGCAGCTTAGAGAGGGGCCGTGAAGCTTTCTTT; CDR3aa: CASSLERGREAFF
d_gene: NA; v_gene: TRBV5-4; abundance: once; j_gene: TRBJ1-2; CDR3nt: TGTGCCACTAGCGGCAGGGGAGAAAGCTACACCTTC; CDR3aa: CATSGRGESYTF
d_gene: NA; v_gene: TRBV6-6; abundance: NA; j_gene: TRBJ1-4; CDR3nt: TGTGCCAGCAGTATCTTCGCAACTAATGAAAAACTGTTTTTT; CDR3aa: CASSIFATNEKLFF
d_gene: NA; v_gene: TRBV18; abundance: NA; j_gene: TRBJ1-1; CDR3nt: TGTGCCAGCTCCCAAGACGAGGACACTGAAGCTTTCTTT; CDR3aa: CASSQDEDTEAFF
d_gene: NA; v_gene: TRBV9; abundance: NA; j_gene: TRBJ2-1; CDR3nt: TGTGCCAGCAGCGTGCGACAGGCCAATGAGCAGTTCTTC; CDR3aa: CASSVRQANEQFF
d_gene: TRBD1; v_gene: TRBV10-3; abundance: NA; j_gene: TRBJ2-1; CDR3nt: TGTGCCATCAGTGAGTCGGGACAGGCTTCCAGGGAGCAGTTCTTC; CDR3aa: CAISESGQASREQFF
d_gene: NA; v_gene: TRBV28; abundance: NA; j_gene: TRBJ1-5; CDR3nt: TGTGCCAGCAGTCCCCGACCGCATAGCAATCAGCCCCAGCATTTT; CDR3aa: CASSPRPHSNQPQHF
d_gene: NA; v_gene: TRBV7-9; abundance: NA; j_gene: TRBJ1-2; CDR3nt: TGTGCCAGCAGCTGGGGGAACGGTGGCTACACCTTC; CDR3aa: CASSWGNGGYTF
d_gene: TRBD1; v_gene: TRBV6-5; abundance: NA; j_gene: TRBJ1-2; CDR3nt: TGTGCCAGCAGTTACTCGGAGGGGACAGGGAACTATGGCTACACCTTC; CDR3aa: CASSYSEGTGNYGYTF